A selection of T cell receptor beta chains follows, all from one sample in a study of T cell changes during pregnancy in multiple sclerosis. The method was immunoSEQ multiplex PCR; TCRdb's version includes in-frame clones alone and lacks a portion of them. The sample holds 70,000 to 95,000 clones; approximately 94% are singletons and the top ten take 2.5% to 3%. Specimen: peripheral blood, collected after pregnancy. The receptor set was obtained from a female donor in good health, enrolled as a control in a pregnancy study. Each CDR3 is given with its conserved first and last residue. Fields, in order: V gene, J gene, clone size, D gene, CDR3 DNA, CDR3 protein. D genes are given only for firm matches. Where a row states a size, it is once, few, many or the class of an expanded clone; other rows omit it.

TRBV20-1	TRBJ2-7	-	-	TGCAGTTCCAGATCTCGTTACGAGCAGTACTTC	CSSRSRYEQYF
TRBV5-1	TRBJ2-5	-	TRBD2	TGCGCCAGCAGCTTGCTAGCGGGGGAGGGGAAAGAGACCCAGTACTTC	CASSLLAGEGKETQYF
TRBV6-5	TRBJ1-6	-	TRBD1	TGTGCCAGTTGGGACAGATATTCACCCCTCCACTTT	CASWDRYSPLHF
TRBV7-2	TRBJ2-3	-	-	TGTGCCAGCAGCCCTCGCACAGATACGCAGTATTTT	CASSPRTDTQYF
TRBV6-1	TRBJ2-3	-	-	TGTGCCAGCGGGATAGCGTGGGCAGATACGCAGTATTTT	CASGIAWADTQYF
TRBV4-3	TRBJ2-1	-	TRBD2	TGCGCCAGCAGCCAAGATTATCCCCTACTAGCGGGAGAGTCGTTCTTC	CASSQDYPLLAGESFF
TRBV15	TRBJ1-4	-	TRBD1	TGTGCCACCAGCAAGGGACAGGAGACTAATGAAAAACTGTTTTTT	CATSKGQETNEKLFF
TRBV5-1	TRBJ2-3	-	TRBD1	TGCGCCAGCAGCACAGGGGGCACAGATACGCAGTATTTT	CASSTGGTDTQYF
TRBV4-1	TRBJ1-1	once	TRBD1	TGCGCCAGCAGCCAAGGTGGACCAGGACAGGTAAACACTGAAGCTTTCTTT	CASSQGGPGQVNTEAFF
TRBV11-2	TRBJ2-7	-	-	TGTGCCAGCAGCTTAGCATCCACCTACGAGCAGTACTTC	CASSLASTYEQYF
TRBV7-9	TRBJ1-2	once	-	TGTGCCAGCAGCCAAACAAACTATGGCTACACCTTC	CASSQTNYGYTF
TRBV19	TRBJ1-1	-	TRBD1	TGTGCCAGTAGTGAGACAGGGTATACTGAAGCTTTCTTT	CASSETGYTEAFF
TRBV2	TRBJ1-2	-	-	TGTGCCACCGACCCCGGGGATAACTATGGCTACACCTTC	CATDPGDNYGYTF
TRBV18	TRBJ2-1	-	TRBD2	TGTGCCAGCTCACGCACTAGCGGGTCCTACAATGAGCAGTTCTTC	CASSRTSGSYNEQFF
TRBV7-9	TRBJ2-1	once	-	TGTGCCAGCAGCTACTCGCGCGAGAAGCCCAATGAGCAGTTCTTC	CASSYSREKPNEQFF
TRBV15	TRBJ1-3	few	-	TGTGCCACCAGCAGGGGAGGGGGAAACTCTGGAAACACCATATATTTT	CATSRGGGNSGNTIYF
TRBV9	TRBJ2-3	-	TRBD2	TGTGCCAGCAGCACACGACTAGCGGGAGGAGATACGCAGTATTTT	CASSTRLAGGDTQYF
TRBV7-3	TRBJ2-3	-	TRBD2	TGTGCCAGCAGCCCCGGGACTAGCAAGGCTACGCAGTATTTT	CASSPGTSKATQYF
TRBV9	TRBJ2-7	-	TRBD1	TGTGCCAGCAGCGCCCGACAGGGCCCTCACTACGAGCAGTACTTC	CASSARQGPHYEQYF
TRBV7-3	TRBJ2-1	-	TRBD1	TGTGCCAGCAGCTTACGTGGGACAGCTTCTGGTGGGGTATACAATGAGCAGTTCTTC	CASSLRGTASGGVYNEQFF